This section outlines one TCR beta chain sequence together with its context. There is no known antigen for this receptor. Nothing much larger sits one base from this clone, and base qualities are not available. From a lookup of the germline V gene (reference sequence), CDR1 and CDR2 are SEHNR and FQNEAQ. At the junction V is shortened by 7 bases and J by 6 bases; bases outside the gene matches: 10. Including cysteine and phenylalanine, the CDR3 has 15 amino acids. CDR3 DNA is the only sequence kept; it has 45 bases, read in frame from the first base. In total, around 600 healthy bone marrow donors made up the cohort. At the time of sampling, all cohort members were nominally healthy, though unrecorded immune exposures were likely present. The donor was CMV seronegative and belonged to the group of 320 or so seronegative cohort members. Each donor provided a peripheral blood sample, and peripheral blood mononuclear cells were used for TCR beta sequencing. The Qiagen DNeasy Blood Extraction Kit was used to extract genomic DNA from the blood cell samples.

Receptor amplification or capture employed the immunoSEQ multiplex PCR assay. A mixture of 60 forward primers for TCR Vbeta segments and 13 reverse primers for TCR Jbeta segments was used in the multiplex PCR. The CDR3 region of rearranged TCR beta genes was amplified from genomic DNA with a multiplex PCR assay. The amplified TCR beta libraries were sequenced on the Illumina HiSeq System as 87-base-pair reads. In the paper's pipeline: A later analysis tallied tens of millions of unique TCR beta chains across the 666 repertoires, and about 10 million of those chains were shared by two or more donors. Raw reads were error-corrected and collapsed into unique sequences with a nearest-neighbor algorithm that merged closely related sequences to remove PCR and sequencing errors. CDR3 sequences were aligned to IMGT reference sequences to assign V, D and J gene segments. Each retained sequence needed at least a six-nucleotide match to both a V gene segment and a J gene segment. Rearrangements were classified as productive when the CDR3 lacked stop codons and remained in frame with V and J, and all other rearrangements were classified as non-productive. Following IMGT convention, CDR3 was defined as the stretch from the second conserved V-encoded cysteine up to the conserved J-encoded phenylalanine. The earlier analysis of 450 to 750 of the donors excluded any sequence lacking an unambiguous match to a single V gene segment. In an earlier analysis of 587 of the donors, V segments were called functional above 56.7% productive rearrangements and were called segregating when the between-donor standard deviation exceeded 5%. A statistical classification framework was developed to diagnose cytomegalovirus status using the catalog of TCR beta chain sequences. A later analysis assigned V and J genes by comparing TCR nucleotide sequences with IMGT/GENE-DB human TR gene sequences. The TCRdist pipeline was used in a later analysis to assign CDR3 sequences and most-parsimonious VDJ recombination scenarios. In a later analysis, each TCR beta chain was defined by its CDR3 amino acid sequence together with its V-gene family, and reads without a unique V-gene family were excluded. A later analysis removed several hundred highly shared, low-generation-probability nucleotide sequences to deal with suspected cross-contamination and a sequencing artifact. A later analysis calculated a clonal expansion index for each public chain from normalized within-repertoire ranks of inferred template counts. In a later analysis, generation probabilities were computed using a VDJ recombination model fitted to out-of-frame rearrangements, and the results were checked against IGoR. A later analysis scored TCR-TCR, TCR-HLA and TCR-CMV co-occurrence with hypergeometric tests, applying a repertoire-size bias correction to TCR pairs. A later analysis estimated false discovery rates by permuting HLA or CMV assignments 20 times. A later analysis grouped co-occurring TCRs with DBSCAN, adding TCRdist sequence similarity when clustering within HLA-allele-positive subsets. Repertoires with fewer than 30,000 or more than 120,000 public chains, plus five repertoires with anomalous nucleotide sharing, were excluded from co-occurrence clustering. What TCRdb holds here is the immuneACCESS table cut down to in-frame rearrangements. Part of the clones is not present; checked against another copy, under half of the missing clones reflect an unresolved V gene, and the others are unexplained. The V and J calls and clone size were taken over from that table, and D and trimming were inferred from the DNA. The sample table shows 130,000 or so clones, and more than 75% are seen once. Of the sample, roughly 1.5% is held by the ten largest clones.

This sample was included in a study of cytomegalovirus exposure and HLA in healthy donors (dated by TCRdb to 2015 to 2018). A note on the overall study: An earlier analysis of under 600 of the donors reported approximately 300 Gb of sequence data and some 100 million unique TCR beta sequences from about 200 million T cells. An early release that covered about 600 HLA-typed donors contained about 300 gigabases of sequencing data and 65 million to 100 million unique TCR sequences. Of the approximately 400 genotyped donors, 81% fell in the genetic ancestry cluster associated with self-reported Caucasian donors. The study was designed to test whether signatures of past pathogen exposure could be identified by cataloging public T cell receptors. The study used immunosequencing to profile the T cell repertoires of approximately 630 subjects and linked those repertoires to cytomegalovirus serostatus. Along with the approximately 620-subject first cohort, a separate validation cohort of over a hundred different subjects was used. To predict cytomegalovirus infection status, the study combined high-throughput TCR immunosequencing, statistical association of individual TCRs with disease status, and machine learning. In a later analysis, previously published TCR beta repertoires from about 670 donors were re-analyzed and high-resolution HLA genotyping was added so that TCR occurrence patterns could be studied. In the later analysis, no new phenotypic data were used to find candidate immune exposures; instead, reliance was placed on TCR beta sequences and their occurrence across donors. An earlier analysis of approximately 630 of the donors applied high-throughput TCR beta sequencing to assess whether each TCR beta V gene segment acted as functional or pseudogenic. Donor age, sex, ethnicity and CMV serostatus were compiled alongside the repertoire data. Genome-wide SNP genotypes for about three fifths of the roughly 670 donors were used in a later genetic analysis, which treated that subset as a discovery cohort. All discovery cohort repertoires had been generated on a single sequencing platform. Both class I and class II loci were covered by HLA typing, at four-digit resolution. Typing coverage differed by locus: A, B, C, DRB1 and DQB1 were typed in about 629-640 donors, DQA1 in around 500, DPA1 in over 600, and DPB1 in 450 to 490. About five DR-DQ haplotypes were handled as single units for association and clustering because linkage in the cohort was strong. Among around 400 genotyped donors of the cohort, an average of roughly 230,000 unique TCR beta nucleotide sequences was sequenced per donor, of which approximately 18% were non-productive.

What the study reported, not specific to this receptor: In an earlier analysis of over 550 of the donors, most TCR beta V segments were observed in productive rearrangements about 87% or about 30% of the time, broadly matching IMGT annotations. The earlier analysis of approximately 560 of the donors excluded roughly 16 rarely observed V segments, including chromosome 9 orphons, because counts were too low. Linkage disequilibrium might explain the correlated functional status among segregating V segments, but an unknown experimental factor could not be excluded. In a later analysis, HLA-associated TCR beta chains were found to be more clonally expanded and to have lower generation probabilities than equally common non-associated chains. The sequencing pipeline was judged likely to have produced a cluster of highly shared sequence variants as a technical artifact. This cohort had only TCR beta chains sequenced, and the lack of alpha or paired-chain data limited which features could be detected. Most TCR sequences were seen in very few donors, while some public TCRs were found in many individuals. The study listed 150 to 200 TCR beta chains as associated with cytomegalovirus. When HLA alleles, especially DR and DQ, strongly co-occurred, attributing TCR associations to individual alleles was difficult. In vitro tests confirmed that a few of the cytomegalovirus-associated TCR beta chains recognize cytomegalovirus antigens. According to a later genetic analysis, donors in an Asian-associated ancestry cluster had fewer N-insertions in productive TCRs than the roughly 670-donor mean. The authors suggested that the approach could potentially be generalized to other disease states and immunological phenotypes. HLA typing was unavailable for some donors at each locus, so association tests used only the typed subset. The classifier was reported to diagnose cytomegalovirus status with high specificity and sensitivity in both the original and validation cohorts. The only immune exposure information available for the cohort was CMV serostatus. A further reported finding was that TCR beta sequences accurately predicted the HLA-A and HLA-B alleles for most subjects in the first cohort. Sequencing depth was assumed to be roughly uniform across donors in the presence/absence analyses, though that assumption may not hold. Specific HLA alleles were associated with 15,000 to 20,000 TCR beta sequences at a false discovery rate of 0.05 in a later analysis. A later analysis reported that several top co-occurrence clusters appeared linked to parvovirus B19, influenza, CMV and Epstein-Barr virus. A later analysis found that TCR association rates varied across HLA loci, with DRB1 alleles showing the most associated TCRs and HLA-C alleles the fewest. Most CMV-associated TCR beta chains appeared to be HLA-restricted in a later analysis, and the HLA associations seemed to be driven largely by CMV exposure. An association between a missense DCLRE1C variant and V-gene and J-gene trimming of TCR beta chains was found in a later genetic analysis and replicated in an independent cohort. Because the 87-base-pair reads could not distinguish some IMGT-functional V segments, including TRBV6-2 and TRBV6-3, those segments were excluded.

Here the chain combines TRBV7-9 and TRBJ2-2, with 8 junctional bases fitting TRBD2. The sequencing input was PBMCs. The receptor was isolated from a female donor in good health and CMV-seronegative. The CDR3 region has the sequence CASNPSGPSSGELFF. The DNA is as follows: TGTGCCAGCAACCCTAGCGGGCCCTCTTCCGGGGAGCTGTTTTTT.